This T cell receptor beta chain was found in a study of healthy donors' naive CD4 and CD8 T cells. Study context: TCR alpha primers covered all functional IMGT alpha gene variants.

The CDR3 is made up of 16 amino acids. The J segment lost 0 bases and the V segment lost 0 bases, leaving 3 bases of the junction unmatched. Per the germline V gene, CDR1 is SGHRS and CDR2 is YFSETQ. Sorting defined naive CD4+ as CD4+CD8-CD45RO-CD45RA+ and naive CD8+ as CD8+CD4-CD45RA+CD27bright. Broader study findings: Reportedly, most V and J gene segments showed naive CD4+ versus CD8+ bias. Positive CDR3 charge linked to CD4+ cells, negative to CD8+ cells.

As concerns this clonotype: Its antigen remains unknown.

A linear amplification protocol produced the TCR libraries from about 450 ng of total RNA. TCRdb fed the reads into MiXCR, producing one record per CDR3 protein. Of 150,000 to 200,000 distinct CDR3 sequences listed, about 76% are singletons. Sample: naive CD4+ and CD8+ T cells sorted from blood, pooled from several donors. The V and J genes are TRBV5-1 and TRBJ2-3, with 8 bases aligning to TRBD2. The TCR was taken from a pool of human donors in good health; the sample pools cells from several healthy donors. The CDR3 DNA reads as TGCGCCAGCAGCTTGGGACTAGCGCCAAGCACAGATACGCAGTATTTT. Translating it yields CASSLGLAPSTDTQYF.